The entry that follows covers one T cell receptor (beta chain) sequence. This entry is derived from a study of Ad26.COV2.S vaccination and SARS-CoV-2 variants. Data came from immunoSEQ multiplex PCR; TCRdb stores just in-frame clones and leaves some out. This table has around 420,000 clones, roughly 90% appearing once. The CDR3 spans 14 residues. CDR1 and CDR2 from the germline V gene are LGHDT and YNNKEL (reference sequence). V was shortened by 3 bases and J by 5 bases, with 13 bases between the two germline ends. Treatment of the sample: about 20 received Ad26.COV2.S at low or high dose, single or two shots; five or six received placebo; per-sample allocation not given. Day 63 after the first injection of vaccine or placebo was the sampling time.

The sequence was obtained from a person aged 18-65 years who received the Ad26.COV2.S COVID-19 vaccine or a placebo. The chain uses TRBV3-1 (or the pseudogene TRBV3-2) and TRBJ1-1, with a possible D match to TRBD1 (6 bases). The sample here was peripheral blood, taken in a trial of Ad26.COV2.S vaccine versus placebo. DNA for the CDR3: TGTGCCAGCAGCCAGTCAGCAGGGGAGACTGAAGCTTTCTTT. This sequence encodes CASSQSAGETEAFF.